The 18 T cell receptor beta chains below were found in one sample sequenced in a study of blood T cells in healthy people across ages. A second roughly 6 to 12 cycle PCR used barcoded and J-beta primers. TCRdb reprocessed the 5' RACE reads via MiXCR and lists one record per CDR3 protein. The sample shows roughly 1.5 million distinct CDR3 sequences, roughly two fifths of them seen only once. Sequencing used blood. The source of these receptors is a woman aged 18 to 35 in good health.

The sample holds a few counts of this clonotype. V and J are TRBV10-3 and TRBJ1-1; unclear D gene. Trimming removed 0 bases from V and 4 bases from J, with 6 bases in between. Per the germline V gene, CDR1 is ENHRY and CDR2 is SYGVKD. The length of the CDR3 is 13 residues. DNA for the CDR3: TGTGCCATCAGTGAGTCGGGTAGCACTGAAGCTTTCTTT. Translated: CAISESGSTEAFF.

This clonotype has more than one count but fewer than ten. The chain recombines TRBV6-5 with TRBJ2-7; 7 bases line up with TRBD1. Germline V gene lookup returns CDR1 MNHEY and CDR2 SVGAGI. There are 15 residues in the CDR3. Losses at the gene ends were 6 bases for V and 4 bases for J; bases not matched to a gene: 12. The chain's CDR3 is CASRIWDSSWYEQYF. As DNA, the CDR3 is TGTGCCAGCAGAATTTGGGACAGTTCTTGGTACGAGCAGTACTTC.

The chain joins TRBV4-1 to TRBJ1-5; D might be TRBD1 (5 bases). The CDR3 runs to 16 residues. V lost 0 bases to trimming and J lost 6 bases, with 15 bases between them. CDR1 is MGHRA, CDR2 YSYEKL, per germline. In nucleotides, the CDR3 is TGCGCCAGCAGCCAAGATTTCCCAGGGAGTGGTCAGCCCCAGCATTTT. This sequence encodes CASSQDFPGSGQPQHF.

V and J are TRBV5-1 and TRBJ2-7, with D perhaps matching TRBD2 (5 bases). CDR3 length: 14 amino acids. V was pared by 0 bases and J by 0 bases, with 7 bases between. The germline CDR1 and CDR2 sequences are SGHRS and YFSETQ. The CDR3 sequence is CASSLGESSYEQYF. The CDR3 DNA reads as TGCGCCAGCAGCTTGGGGGAGTCCTCCTACGAGCAGTACTTC.

The rearrangement joins TRBV6-2 or TRBV6-3 to TRBJ2-5; TRBD2 aligns across 14 bases. This CDR3 has 14 amino acids. CDR1 and CDR2 (germline): MNHEY, SVGEGT. Losses at the gene ends were 3 bases for V and 11 bases for J; bases not matched to a gene: 5. CDR3 in DNA: TGTGCCAGCAGTTATAGGACTAGCGGGAGGAAGCAGTACTTC. It codes for CASSYRTSGRKQYF.

The chain combines TRBV5-1 with TRBJ1-1; the D is unclear. The V gene lost 1 base and the J gene lost 3 bases, with 13 bases spanning the gap. The CDR3 extends over 15 amino acids. CDR1 and CDR2 (germline): SGHRS, YFSETQ. As DNA, the CDR3 is TGCGCCAGCAGCTTGTTTCCGGGGTCGGACACTGAAGCTTTCTTT. The encoded protein is CASSLFPGSDTEAFF.

This clonotype was seen only once. J is TRBJ2-2 and V is TRBV5-1; 9 bases line up with TRBD2. Germline CDR1 and CDR2: SGHRS and YFSETQ. The CDR3 totals 16 residues. The V and J ends lost 5 bases and 0 bases, in that order; junction bases with no gene match: 5. CDR3 DNA sequence: TGCGCCAGCAGGCCAGCGGGGGGAACGAACACCGGGGAGCTGTTTTTT. This encodes CASRPAGGTNTGELFF. The full variable domain, with the rest looked up from reference TRBV5-1 and TRBJ2-2, is KAGVTQTPRYLIKTRGQQVTLSCSPISGHRSVSWYQQTPGQGLQFLFEYFSETQRNKGNFPGRFSGRQFSNSRSEMNVSTLELGDSALYLCASRPAGGTNTGELFFGEGSRLTVL.

This clonotype was detected many times. This chain uses TRBV25-1 with TRBJ2-5, with unresolved D. The CDR3 is 14 amino acids. The germline V gene has CDR1 MGHDK and CDR2 SYGVNS. V gave up 6 bases and J gave up 2 bases, with 13 bases separating them. The CDR3 DNA sequence: TGTGCCAGCAGAGTGACGACTGGTCAAGAGACCCAGTACTTC. Translated: CASRVTTGQETQYF.

V is TRBV20-1 and J is TRBJ2-7, with 8 bases lining up with TRBD1. CDR3 length equals 17 residues. Per germline, CDR1 DFQATT and CDR2 SNEGSKA (reference sequence). V lost 0 bases, J lost 2 bases, and 12 bases stayed unmatched. DNA for the CDR3: TGCAGTGCTAGAGATAGGACAGGGAAAAACTCGGCCTACGAGCAGTACTTC. This gives the protein CSARDRTGKNSAYEQYF.

In this sample, this clonotype turned up a few times. V is TRBV5-4 and J is TRBJ2-5, with 9 bases that match TRBD2. The J call may not be correct, given that the DNA end is closer to TRBJ2-7. This CDR3 is 15 amino acids long. The germline CDR1 and CDR2 sequences are SGHNT and YYREEE (reference sequence). The DNA for the CDR3 is TGTGCCAGCAGCCCGGCTGCTAGCGGGATCTACGAGCAGTACTTC. This codes for CASSPAASGIYEQYF.

J is TRBJ2-3 and V is TRBV5-1, with D possibly matching TRBD2 (5 bases). This CDR3 contains 13 residues. The V gene lost 6 bases and the J gene lost 0 bases, with 8 bases spanning the gap. Germline V gives CDR1 SGHRS, CDR2 YFSETQ. CDR3 loop: CASKPGSTDTQYF. The CDR3 coding sequence is TGCGCCAGCAAACCGGGGAGCACAGATACGCAGTATTTT.

In this sample, this clonotype turned up once. The genes are TRBV27 and TRBJ2-1; D gene uncertain. From germline, CDR1 is MNHEY and CDR2 SMNVEV (reference sequence). The V gene lost 8 bases and the J gene lost 1 base, with 12 bases spanning the gap. This CDR3 is 14 amino acids long. DNA of the CDR3: TGTGCCAGCCGTGAGAGCCAGTCCTACAATGAGCAGTTCTTC. It specifies CASRESQSYNEQFF.

This clonotype was seen only a few times. The gene calls are TRBV9 and TRBJ2-1, with 11 positions matching TRBD2. Per germline, CDR1 SGDLS and CDR2 YYNGEE. The junction had 3 bases not matched to a gene; V was cut back by 3 bases and J by 1 base. This CDR3 contains 16 residues. CDR3 amino acids: CASSGSGGASYNEQFF. The DNA of the CDR3 is TGTGCCAGCAGCGGTAGCGGGGGGGCATCCTACAATGAGCAGTTCTTC.

The rearrangement links TRBV6-2 or TRBV6-3 to TRBJ2-1; D not certain. Germline V gives CDR1 MNHEY, CDR2 SVGEGT. V lost 9 bases to trimming and J lost 7 bases, with 19 bases between them. The CDR3 contains 14 residues. CDR3 DNA: TGTGCCAGTCGACCCACGGAGTTGGGTAATGAGCAGTTCTTC. This encodes CASRPTELGNEQFF.

This sequence joins TRBV20-1 and TRBJ2-5; 10 bases are a match to TRBD2. The DNA end favors TRBJ2-7, so the J call may be wrong. Germline V CDR1 and CDR2: DFQATT, SNEGSKA (reference sequence). The CDR3 totals 13 residues. The CDR3 spells CSPGTSASYEQYF. The CDR3 nucleotides read TGCAGTCCTGGGACTAGCGCTTCCTACGAGCAGTACTTC.

With regard to this clonotype: Mismatch with germline at one junction end may stem from a read error. V gene TRBV27 combines with J gene TRBJ1-1; 7 nucleotides align to TRBD1. The germline gives CDR1 MNHEY, CDR2 SMNVEV (reference sequence). CDR3 length: 15 amino acids. The CDR3 sequence: CASSGTALWNTVAFF. CDR3 nucleotides: TGTGCCAGCAGCGGGACAGCGTTGTGGAACACTGTAGCTTTCTTT.

The chain is built from TRBV2 and TRBJ1-4, with 10 bases aligning to TRBD1. Germline V gene lookup returns CDR1 SNHLY and CDR2 FYNNEI. V lost 8 bases and J lost 5; bases outside the gene matches: 8. There are 15 residues in the CDR3. Here the CDR3 reads CASLPGDRGNEKLFF. The DNA for the CDR3 is TGTGCCAGCCTCCCCGGGGACAGGGGAAATGAAAAACTGTTTTTT.

Only a few counts were recorded for this clonotype. The CDR3 DNA reads as TGTGCCAGCAGCTTAGGGACAGGGGCACGGTATTTT. It specifies CASSLGTGARYF. The chain recombines TRBV7-2 with TRBJ2-3, with 9 bases matching TRBD1. V was pared by 1 base and J by 14 bases, with 4 bases of the junction left unmatched. Germline lookup yields CDR1 SGHTA and CDR2 FQGNSA. This CDR3 has 12 amino acids.